A selection of T cell receptor beta chains follows, all from one sample in a study of T-cell memory formation after mild COVID-19. TCRdb re-analysed the 5' RACE reads in MiXCR, keeping a single row per CDR3 protein. Of 250,000 to 400,000 distinct CDR3 sequences listed, 13% to 15% are singletons. Sequencing input: PBMCs or a T cell subset sorted from them (not recorded which). These receptors were taken from a man aged 18 to 29 who had mild COVID-19 (a few samples of this study predate the infection). Cell type and time point are not known. Both conserved end residues are trimmed from each CDR3. Each record gives: J gene, V gene, CDR3 protein.

>TRBJ1-2|TRBV28
ASSLWDGVSGYT
>TRBJ1-2|TRBV20-1
SARDSRGYGYT
>TRBJ1-1|TRBV12-3/TRBV12-4
ASSQPPLSMNTEAF
>TRBJ1-1|TRBV18
ASSPGSENAEAF
>TRBJ1-5|TRBV6-6
ASSYDSNQPQH
>TRBJ1-1|TRBV19
ASWGQPRSTEAF
>TRBJ1-2|TRBV7-2
ASSLHGGGYP
>TRBJ2-4|TRBV9
ASNQGGLAKNIQY
>TRBJ2-7|TRBV20-1
SASLPTGRSYEQY
>TRBJ2-2|TRBV5-1
ASADPILAATGELF
>TRBJ1-6|TRBV6-6
ATAVTGYSPLH
>TRBJ1-5|TRBV6-5
ASSNDGNSNQPQH
>TRBJ1-1|TRBV2
ASEGIPNTEAF
>TRBJ2-7|TRBV7-2
ASSFESGAYEQY
>TRBJ1-6|TRBV6-2/TRBV6-3
ASRLGVSNSPLH
>TRBJ2-1|TRBV5-8
ASSLDPSGAFYNEQF
>TRBJ1-1|TRBV6-6
ASTPPRQGAGTEAF
>TRBJ1-2|TRBV29-1
SVVEYSDPGGYT
>TRBJ2-3|TRBV18
ASSYPELGTGVDTQY
>TRBJ1-5|TRBV4-1
ASSQLPGRNQPQH
>TRBJ2-3|TRBV7-3
ASSVTGGRTQY
>TRBJ2-2|TRBV3-1
ASSQDHGTGELF
>TRBJ2-1|TRBV28
ASSSQGAGAYNEQF
>TRBJ2-5|TRBV20-1
SAREAGETQY
>TRBJ2-4|TRBV6-1
ASFGSGAKNIQY